A selection of T cell receptor beta chains follows, all from one sample in a study of blood T cell repertoires in COVID-19. Some clones are missing from TCRdb's copy, which holds only in-frame ones; the method was immunoSEQ multiplex PCR. This table holds 300,000 or so clones, 90% found once. Sequenced: peripheral blood. These receptors all stem from a woman under 40 with COVID-19, enrolled during active disease. CDR3s include the opening cysteine and the closing phenylalanine or tryptophan. Only part of the rows carry a size: once, few, many, or a class if the clone is expanded.

TRBV28 | NA | CASSPQGVPYGYTF
TRBV19 | NA | CASSKARVPDTQYF
TRBV7-3 | NA | CASSPSGGANYGHTF
TRBV15 | NA | CATSTARGGELFF
TRBV7-9 | NA | CASSLAMGQGADGYTF
TRBV4-2 | NA | CASSQDRGRTDTQYF
TRBV6-4 | NA | CASSDAEREGETQYF
TRBV11-2 | once | CASSPLRRTDTQYF
TRBV18 | NA | CASSPRAGGAYNEQFF
TRBV11-2 | NA | CASSLARNTGELFF
TRBV12-5 | NA | CASGFSGVGNTEAFF
TRBV19 | NA | CASSMTRDQGAYEQYF
TRBV9 | NA | CASSSSRESPEAFF
TRBV7-9 | NA | CASSSQLNTEAFF
TRBV3-1/TRBV3-2 | few | CASSQDAGGGKTQYF
TRBV9 | NA | CASSLSWATQETQYF
TRBV5-4 | NA | CASSEGLAETQYF
TRBV21-1 | NA | CASSIIRWGDRAGEQYF
TRBV7-8 | few | CASSPSGSSGGNQFF
TRBV29-1 | NA | CSVQGLLNTEAFF
TRBV6-5 | NA | CASSRLAYSSYEQYF
TRBV7-2 | NA | CASSPRLAGAEQFF